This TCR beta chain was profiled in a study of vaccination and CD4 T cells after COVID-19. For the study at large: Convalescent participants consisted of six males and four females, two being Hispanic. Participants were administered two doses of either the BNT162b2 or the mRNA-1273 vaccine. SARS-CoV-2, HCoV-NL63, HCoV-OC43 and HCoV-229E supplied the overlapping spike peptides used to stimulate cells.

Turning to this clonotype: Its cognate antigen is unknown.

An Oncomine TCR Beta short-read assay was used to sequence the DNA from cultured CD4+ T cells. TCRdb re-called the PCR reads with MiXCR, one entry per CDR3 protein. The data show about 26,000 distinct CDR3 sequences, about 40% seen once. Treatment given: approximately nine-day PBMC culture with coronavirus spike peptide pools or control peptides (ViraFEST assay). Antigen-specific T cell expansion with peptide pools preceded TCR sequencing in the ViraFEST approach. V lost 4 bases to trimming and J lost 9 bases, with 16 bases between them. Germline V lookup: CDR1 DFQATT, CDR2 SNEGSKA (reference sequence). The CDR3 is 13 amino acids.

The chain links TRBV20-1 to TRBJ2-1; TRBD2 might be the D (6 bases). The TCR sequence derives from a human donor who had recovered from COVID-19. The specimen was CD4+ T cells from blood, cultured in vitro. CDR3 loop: CSATGTPEGEQFF. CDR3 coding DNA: TGCAGTGCTACCGGGACTCCCGAGGGTGAGCAGTTCTTC.